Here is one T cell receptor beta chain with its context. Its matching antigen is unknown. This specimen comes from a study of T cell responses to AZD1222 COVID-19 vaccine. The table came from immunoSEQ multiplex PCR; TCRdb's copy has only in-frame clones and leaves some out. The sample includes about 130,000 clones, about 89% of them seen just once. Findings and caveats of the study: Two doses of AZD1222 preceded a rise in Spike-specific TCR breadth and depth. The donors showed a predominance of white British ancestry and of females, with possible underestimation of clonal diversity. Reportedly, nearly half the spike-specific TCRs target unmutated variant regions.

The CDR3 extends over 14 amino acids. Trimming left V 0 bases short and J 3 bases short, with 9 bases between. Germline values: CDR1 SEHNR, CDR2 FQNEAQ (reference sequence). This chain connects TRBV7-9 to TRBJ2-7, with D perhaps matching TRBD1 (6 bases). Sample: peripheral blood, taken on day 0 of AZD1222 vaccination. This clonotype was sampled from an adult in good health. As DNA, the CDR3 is TGTGCCAGCAGCTTAGCAGGACAGAGCTACGAGCAGTACTTC. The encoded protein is CASSLAGQSYEQYF.